A single sample is the source of the 8 T cell receptor beta chains below, sequenced in a study of tumor-infiltrating lymphocytes in localized non-small cell lung cancer. The method was immunoSEQ multiplex PCR; TCRdb's version includes in-frame clones alone and lacks a portion of them. The sample records some 8,000 clones, roughly 80% being singletons. The sample was uninvolved lung tissue not adjacent to the tumor. These receptors all stem from a human donor with non-small cell lung cancer.

V and J are TRBV25-1 and TRBJ1-6; D unresolved. The germline V gene has CDR1 MGHDK and CDR2 SYGVNS. The CDR3 has 14 residues. V was pared by 8 bases and J by 8 bases, with 16 bases between. This CDR3 is CASGWTKTDSPLHF. As DNA, the CDR3 is TGTGCCAGCGGATGGACCAAAACGGATTCACCCCTCCACTTT.

The rearrangement links TRBV27 to TRBJ2-2, with D unclear. The CDR3 extends over 12 amino acids. The germline CDR1 and CDR2 sequences are MNHEY and SMNVEV (reference sequence). Trimming took 2 bases from V and 6 from J, leaving 4 bases between them. The CDR3 DNA follows: TGTGCCAGCAGTTTAGGGTCCGGGGAGCTGTTTTTT. It encodes CASSLGSGELFF.

The rearrangement uses TRBV11-2 and TRBJ2-4; TRBD2 might be the D (5 bases). The CDR3 totals 15 residues. Germline CDR1 is SGHAT and CDR2 is FQNNGV. The V end was cut by 2 bases, the J end by 0 bases, with 8 bases between. The CDR3 region has the DNA TGTGCCAGCAGCTTATGGGGAGAAGCCAAAAACATTCAGTACTTC. This translates into CASSLWGEAKNIQYF. Filled out from reference TRBV11-2 and TRBJ2-4, the complete variable domain reads EAGVAQSPRYKIIEKRQSVAFWCNPISGHATLYWYQQILGQGPKLLIQFQNNGVVDDSQLPKDRFSAERLKGVDSTLKIQPAKLEDSAVYLCASSLWGEAKNIQYFGAGTRLSVL.

This clone is labeled medium-sized. This chain uses TRBV19 with TRBJ2-2, with 10 bases identical to TRBD2. The germline V gene has CDR1 LNHDA and CDR2 SQIVND (reference sequence). V was clipped by 1 base and J by 9 bases; unmatched bases: 5. The CDR3 is made up of 15 amino acids. The CDR3 region has the DNA TGTGCCAGTAGTATAGGAACTAGCGGGATCCGGGAGCTGTTTTTT. Amino acids: CASSIGTSGIRELFF.

This chain links TRBV28 with TRBJ1-4; D unresolved. The ends were cut back, 3 bases at V and 0 bases at J, with 11 bases in the middle. CDR1 is MDHEN, CDR2 SYDVKM, per germline. This CDR3 comprises 16 residues. CDR3 nucleotide sequence: TGTGCCAGCAGTTTGATTGGCGGTGCAACTAATGAAAAACTGTTTTTT. It yields the protein CASSLIGGATNEKLFF. Based on the CDR3 plus reference TRBV28 and TRBJ1-4, the full variable domain is DVKVTQSSRYLVKRTGEKVFLECVQDMDHENMFWYRQDPGLGLRLIYFSYDVKMKEKGDIPEGYSVSREKKERFSLILESASTNQTSMYLCASSLIGGATNEKLFFGSGTQLSVL.

This clone was counted between two and nine times. The chain joins TRBV27 to TRBJ1-5; D gene unclear. CDR3 length: 14 amino acids. The germline CDR1 and CDR2 sequences are MNHEY and SMNVEV (reference sequence). Trimming cost V 6 bases and J 0 bases, with 9 bases left between them. The CDR3 protein is CASSPLDSNQPQHF. The DNA of the CDR3 is TGTGCCAGCAGCCCCCTCGATAGCAATCAGCCCCAGCATTTT.

To note about this clone: A read error may account for a junction end that differs from germline. This chain connects TRBV7-7 to TRBJ2-2, with no clear D. Germline CDR1 and CDR2: SSHAT and FNYEAQ (reference sequence). This CDR3 has 13 residues. CDR3 DNA: TGTGCTAGCAGCTTAGGTCGCACCGGGGAGCTGTTTTTT. Encoded protein: CASSLGRTGELFF.

This clone is judged large. The chain recombines TRBV10-2 with TRBJ1-5, with 8 bases lining up with TRBD1. Germline loops: CDR1 WSHSY, CDR2 SAAADI. This CDR3 has 15 residues. V trimming: 6 bases; J trimming: 0 bases; junction bases outside the gene matches: 4. DNA of the CDR3: TGCGCCAGCAGACAGGGGGGAACTAGCAATCAGCCCCAGCATTTT. Encoded protein: CASRQGGTSNQPQHF.